The 25 T cell receptor beta chains reported below all come from one sample, sequenced in a study of blood T cell repertoires in COVID-19. TCRdb keeps only in-frame clones here, not all; method: immunoSEQ multiplex PCR. The sample carries around 300,000 clones, roughly nine tenths recorded once. The specimen was peripheral blood. Every receptor here comes from a middle-aged woman who had recovered from COVID-19.

The rearrangement links TRBV3-1 (or the pseudogene TRBV3-2) to TRBJ1-3, with a tentative D call TRBD1 (5 bases). Trimming removed 4 bases from V and 2 bases from J, with 12 bases in between. The CDR3 runs 15 residues. Germline V gene data show CDR1 as LGHDT and CDR2 as YNNKEL (reference sequence). The CDR3 region has the DNA TGTGCCAGCAGCCCTTCCGGACAAGCTGGAAACACCATATATTTT. This translates into CASSPSGQAGNTIYF.

Here the CDR3 reads CASSLGTGDQPQHF. DNA of the CDR3: TGTGCCAGCAGCTTAGGGACAGGGGATCAGCCCCAGCATTTT. This sequence joins TRBV7-9 and TRBJ1-5; 9 positions agree with TRBD1. The V gene's germline CDR1 is SEHNR and CDR2 FQNEAQ (reference sequence). The CDR3 loop spans 14 amino acids. V lost 1 base and J lost 5; bases outside the gene matches: 0. Together with reference TRBV7-9 and TRBJ1-5, the CDR3 gives the full variable domain: DTGVSQNPRHKITKRGQNVTFRCDPISEHNRLYWYRQTLGQGPEFLTYFQNEAQLEKSRLLSDRFSAERPKGSFSTLEIQRTEQGDSAMYLCASSLGTGDQPQHFGDGTRLSIL.

This chain connects TRBV3-1 (or the pseudogene TRBV3-2) to TRBJ2-1; 9 positions agree with TRBD2. The V segment lost 5 bases and the J segment 7 bases; nucleotides outside the gene matches: 9. The CDR3 has 15 amino acids. Germline CDR1 reads LGHDT; CDR2 reads YNNKEL (reference sequence). As DNA, the CDR3 is TGTGCCAGCAGCAGGCGGGAGGGCCGGTTAAATGAGCAGTTCTTC. Translating gives CASSRREGRLNEQFF.

The rearrangement joins TRBV24-1 to TRBJ2-4; TRBD1 is a possible D gene (5 bases). Germline loops: CDR1 KGHDR, CDR2 SFDVKD. V was clipped by 3 bases and J by 0 bases, with 11 bases between them. The CDR3 runs to 16 residues. DNA for the CDR3: TGTGCCACCAGTGATCCCGACAGTCTAGCCAAAAACATTCAGTACTTC. Its translation is CATSDPDSLAKNIQYF.

The V gene is TRBV9, the J gene TRBJ2-1, with 7 bases matching TRBD2. With V trimmed by 4 bases and J by 2 bases, 6 bases remained unmatched. This CDR3 has 15 amino acids. CDR1 is SGDLS and CDR2 is YYNGEE in the germline V gene. This CDR3 is CASSNLADPYNEQFF. Written as DNA, the CDR3 is TGTGCCAGCAGCAATCTAGCGGACCCCTACAATGAGCAGTTCTTC.

The chain joins TRBV7-9 to TRBJ2-3; D unclear. CDR3 length equals 19 residues. Germline lookup yields CDR1 SEHNR and CDR2 FQNEAQ (reference sequence). V gave up 3 bases and J gave up 0 bases, with 22 bases separating them. The DNA for the CDR3 is TGTGCCAGCAGCTTTCCCGACGCAGGCCCTACAACGAGCACAGATACGCAGTATTTT. Its translation is CASSFPDAGPTTSTDTQYF. Supplemented by reference TRBV7-9 and TRBJ2-3, the full variable domain reads DTGVSQNPRHKITKRGQNVTFRCDPISEHNRLYWYRQTLGQGPEFLTYFQNEAQLEKSRLLSDRFSAERPKGSFSTLEIQRTEQGDSAMYLCASSFPDAGPTTSTDTQYFGPGTRLTVL.

The chain couples TRBV19 to TRBJ1-1, with TRBD1 identical over 9 bases. V trimming: 5 bases; J trimming: 5 bases; junction bases outside the gene matches: 12. There are 16 residues in the CDR3. Germline CDR1 and CDR2: LNHDA and SQIVND (reference sequence). CDR3 sequence reads: CASSALGTGLDTEAFF. The CDR3 coding sequence is TGTGCCAGTAGTGCACTGGGGACAGGGCTAGATACTGAAGCTTTCTTT. The full variable domain, its missing parts supplied by reference TRBV19 and TRBJ1-1, is DGGITQSPKYLFRKEGQNVTLSCEQNLNHDAMYWYRQDPGQGLRLIYYSQIVNDFQKGDIAEGYSVSREKKESFPLTVTSAQKNPTAFYLCASSALGTGLDTEAFFGQGTRLTVV.

This chain connects TRBV6-5 to TRBJ2-3; a possible D gene is TRBD2 (6 bases). The V gene lost 0 bases and the J gene lost 3 bases, with 10 bases spanning the gap. This CDR3 has 15 amino acids. Germline CDR1 is MNHEY and CDR2 is SVGAGI. The CDR3 here is CASSYSAGRTDTQYF. DNA of the CDR3: TGTGCCAGCAGTTACTCGGCGGGACGGACAGATACGCAGTATTTT.

The chain employs TRBV28 and TRBJ2-7; 9 bases match TRBD1. Per germline, CDR1 MDHEN and CDR2 SYDVKM. With 5 bases clipped from V and 5 bases from J, the junction kept 10 bases outside the gene matches. The CDR3 is 15 residues long. Written as DNA, the CDR3 is TGTGCCAGCAGTCAACACAGGGGGCAGTGGAACGAGCAGTACTTC. Amino acids: CASSQHRGQWNEQYF.

This clone has only one observation. CDR3 residues: CASSYRQGPDTQYF. The CDR3 nucleotides are TGTGCCAGCAGCTATCGACAGGGGCCAGATACGCAGTATTTT. This chain uses TRBV7-9 with TRBJ2-3; 8 nucleotides line up with TRBD1. Germline lookup yields CDR1 SEHNR and CDR2 FQNEAQ (reference sequence). CDR3 size: 14 residues. V lost 4 bases, J lost 4 bases, and 4 bases stayed unmatched.

CDR3 residues: CASSYARGHYEQYF. CDR3 nucleotide sequence: TGTGCCAGCAGTTATGCCAGGGGCCATTACGAGCAGTACTTC. The rearrangement uses TRBV27 and TRBJ2-7; a possible D gene is TRBD1 (6 bases). Trimming removed 4 bases at V and 4 bases at J, with 14 bases between. The CDR3 runs 14 residues. The V gene's germline CDR1 is MNHEY and CDR2 SMNVEV (reference sequence).

The chain joins TRBV5-5 to TRBJ1-3, with 7 bases lining up with TRBD1. V was clipped by 4 bases and J by 4 bases; unmatched bases: 5. There are 14 residues in the CDR3. Germline CDR1 and CDR2: SGHKS and YYEKEE (reference sequence). The CDR3 spells CASSTGDRGNTIYF. The CDR3 DNA reads as TGTGCCAGCAGCACAGGGGACCGGGGAAACACCATATATTTT. The variable domain in full, completed from reference TRBV5-5 and TRBJ1-3, reads DAGVTQSPTHLIKTRGQQVTLRCSPISGHKSVSWYQQVLGQGPQFIFQYYEKEERGRGNFPDRFSARQFPNYSSELNVNALLLGDSALYLCASSTGDRGNTIYFGEGSWLTVV.

The chain joins TRBV6-5 to TRBJ1-1, with D possibly being TRBD1 (6 bases). The CDR3 consists of 14 residues. The V and J ends lost 5 bases and 4 bases respectively, with 14 bases between them. Germline CDR1 reads MNHEY; CDR2 reads SVGAGI. The CDR3: CASSIGGQSTEAFF. DNA of the CDR3: TGTGCCAGCAGTATCGGGGGGCAAAGCACTGAAGCTTTCTTT.

The CDR3 bases are TGTGCCACCATACCTGGGGCAGCGAACACTGAAGCTTTCTTT. It codes for CATIPGAANTEAFF. V is TRBV2 and J is TRBJ1-1, with D possibly being TRBD1 (5 bases). V lost 10 bases and J 1 base, leaving 16 bases between the germline ends. This CDR3 spans 14 amino acids. CDR1 and CDR2 from the germline V gene are SNHLY and FYNNEI.

The V call is TRBV27, the J call TRBJ2-1; 13 bases map to TRBD2. The CDR3 extends over 16 amino acids. CDR1 and CDR2 (germline): MNHEY, SMNVEV (reference sequence). J was trimmed by 9 bases and V by 5 bases; bases with no gene match: 10. CDR3 residues: CASSPPGLAGVSEQFF. The CDR3 DNA reads TGTGCCAGCAGTCCACCCGGACTAGCGGGAGTAAGTGAGCAGTTCTTC.

Here the CDR3 DNA reads TGTGCCAGCAGCTTCGGGTTTTCGGCTGAAGCTTTCTTT. Its protein is CASSFGFSAEAFF. The rearrangement joins TRBV11-3 to TRBJ1-1; D is unclear. Trimming removed 3 bases from V and 6 bases from J, with 11 bases in between. The germline V gene has CDR1 SGHNT and CDR2 YENEEA. CDR3 length: 13 amino acids.

This rearrangement joins TRBV19 to TRBJ1-1; perhaps TRBD1 as D (5 bases). The CDR3 length is 14 residues. The germline V gene encodes CDR1 LNHDA and CDR2 SQIVND (reference sequence). The V and J ends lost 5 bases and 1 base respectively, with 11 bases between them. The CDR3: CASSWGSSNTEAFF. As DNA, the CDR3 is TGTGCCAGTAGTTGGGGCAGCTCGAACACTGAAGCTTTCTTT.

This rearrangement joins TRBV10-3 to TRBJ2-7, with TRBD2 identical over 13 bases. V dropped 10 bases and J dropped 7; count of bases not matched to a gene: 7. CDR3 length equals 13 residues. The germline V gene has CDR1 ENHRY and CDR2 SYGVKD. The CDR3: CATRTSGSREQYF. The DNA for the CDR3 is TGTGCCACGAGGACTAGCGGGAGTAGGGAGCAGTACTTC.

A few counts support this clone. The chain employs TRBV7-9 and TRBJ2-7; TRBD2 matches 12 bases. The CDR3 covers 15 residues. Germline assignment: CDR1 SEHNR and CDR2 FQNEAQ (reference sequence). V gave up 5 bases and J gave up 4 bases; unmatched junction bases: 6. CDR3 loop: CASSPRTSGNYEQYF. CDR3 DNA sequence: TGTGCCAGCAGCCCTAGGACTAGCGGGAATTACGAGCAGTACTTC. Variable domain in full (rest from reference TRBV7-9 and TRBJ2-7): DTGVSQNPRHKITKRGQNVTFRCDPISEHNRLYWYRQTLGQGPEFLTYFQNEAQLEKSRLLSDRFSAERPKGSFSTLEIQRTEQGDSAMYLCASSPRTSGNYEQYFGPGTRLTVT.

The rearrangement uses TRBV3-1 (or the pseudogene TRBV3-2) and TRBJ2-3; 8 bases line up with TRBD2. CDR1 LGHDT and CDR2 YNNKEL come from the germline V gene (reference sequence). J lost 6 bases, V lost 8 bases, and 10 bases had no gene match. This CDR3 spans 14 amino acids. The CDR3: CASGERETGDTQYF. CDR3 DNA: TGTGCCAGCGGAGAGCGGGAGACGGGCGATACGCAGTATTTT.

This clone has just one count. This rearrangement joins TRBV15 to TRBJ1-5; D perhaps matches TRBD1 (5 bases). CDR3 length: 15 residues. V was trimmed by 3 bases and J by 1 base, leaving 10 bases between them. The germline V gene encodes CDR1 LNHNV and CDR2 YYDKDF (reference sequence). In DNA form, the CDR3 reads TGTGCCACCAGCAGCCAGGGAGGGAGCAATCAGCCCCAGCATTTT. It encodes CATSSQGGSNQPQHF.

In DNA, the CDR3 is TGTGCCAGCAGCCAAGATGCAGGGCCCACGAACACCGGGGAGCTGTTTTTT. Its translation: CASSQDAGPTNTGELFF. V usage is TRBV3-1 (or the pseudogene TRBV3-2) and J usage is TRBJ2-2, with D possibly being TRBD1 (5 bases). The CDR3 has 17 amino acids. Germline V gene sequence: CDR1 LGHDT, CDR2 YNNKEL (reference sequence). V lost 0 bases and J lost 0, with 11 bases in between.

This clone was recorded once. This chain connects TRBV6-1 to TRBJ2-7; 7 nucleotides match TRBD1. CDR1 and CDR2 from the germline V gene are MNHNS and SASEGT. V lost 0 bases and J lost 3; bases outside the gene matches: 8. This CDR3 has 16 amino acids. This CDR3 reads CASSEAWSGGIYEQYF. CDR3 DNA: TGTGCCAGCAGTGAAGCTTGGTCAGGGGGAATCTACGAGCAGTACTTC.

This clone was counted a single time. The rearrangement uses TRBV19 and TRBJ2-1; 8 bases agree with TRBD1. Germline values: CDR1 LNHDA, CDR2 SQIVND (reference sequence). V shed 6 bases and J 5 bases; nucleotides not matched to a gene: 12. CDR3 size: 16 residues. As DNA, the CDR3 is TGTGCCAGTAGGGGCTGGGGGCAGGGGGCACACAATGAGCAGTTCTTC. Translation gives CASRGWGQGAHNEQFF.

V is TRBV6-5 and J is TRBJ2-7, with a weak D call TRBD2 (5 bases). The germline CDR1 and CDR2 sequences are MNHEY and SVGAGI. Trimming cost V 6 bases and J 0 bases, with 12 bases left between them. The CDR3 has 14 residues. The CDR3 sequence is CASRPLGGSYEQYF. The CDR3 region has the DNA TGTGCCAGCAGGCCCCTCGGAGGCTCCTACGAGCAGTACTTC.